The rows below give T cell receptor beta chains drawn from one sample of a study of shared clonotypes between healthy human individuals. Method: immunoSEQ multiplex PCR; TCRdb's copy keeps in-frame clones and lacks some. This table holds about 1.1 million clones, around 77% found once. Sequencing was carried out using memory CD4+ T cells from PBMCs. These receptors were collected from a young man in good health. Some clones in this sample may be carry-over from other donors' samples. The CDR3 runs from the conserved cysteine through the conserved F or W. Each record gives: D gene, CDR3 length, V gene, clone size, J gene, CDR3 protein, CDR3 DNA. The D gene is left open where the match is weak. Size is omitted from some rows. Given values are once, few, many or a class for expanded clones.

D gene: TRBD1; CDR3 length: 14; V gene: TRBV5-1; clone size: NA; J gene: TRBJ1-1; CDR3 protein: CASSPTGGGTEAFF; CDR3 DNA: TGCGCCAGCAGTCCCACAGGGGGAGGCACTGAAGCTTTCTTT
D gene: TRBD1; CDR3 length: 15; V gene: TRBV5-1; clone size: NA; J gene: TRBJ2-5; CDR3 protein: CASSEKGQPWETQYF; CDR3 DNA: TGCGCCAGCAGCGAGAAGGGACAGCCCTGGGAGACCCAGTACTTC
D gene: NA; CDR3 length: 14; V gene: TRBV18; clone size: few; J gene: TRBJ2-3; CDR3 protein: CASSRLGDSDTQYF; CDR3 DNA: TGTGCCAGCTCCCGACTCGGGGATTCAGATACGCAGTATTTT
D gene: TRBD1; CDR3 length: 15; V gene: TRBV27; clone size: NA; J gene: TRBJ2-2; CDR3 protein: CASRIGDRETGELFF; CDR3 DNA: TGTGCCAGCAGAATCGGGGACAGGGAAACCGGGGAGCTGTTTTTT
D gene: TRBD2; CDR3 length: 15; V gene: TRBV5-1; clone size: NA; J gene: TRBJ2-7; CDR3 protein: CASRALAGVSYEQYF; CDR3 DNA: TGCGCCAGCAGAGCACTAGCGGGGGTATCCTACGAGCAGTACTTC
D gene: NA; CDR3 length: 11; V gene: TRBV30; clone size: NA; J gene: TRBJ2-4; CDR3 protein: CAWDQGNIQYF; CDR3 DNA: TGTGCCTGGGACCAGGGAAACATTCAGTACTTC
D gene: NA; CDR3 length: 14; V gene: TRBV10-1; clone size: once; J gene: TRBJ2-7; CDR3 protein: CASSRGEIPYEQYF; CDR3 DNA: TGCGCCAGCAGTCGAGGGGAAATACCCTACGAGCAGTACTTC
D gene: TRBD1; CDR3 length: 15; V gene: TRBV7-2; clone size: NA; J gene: TRBJ2-7; CDR3 protein: CASSFYGTGGYEQYF; CDR3 DNA: TGTGCCAGCAGCTTCTACGGGACAGGGGGCTACGAGCAGTACTTC
D gene: TRBD2; CDR3 length: 14; V gene: TRBV7-8; clone size: NA; J gene: TRBJ2-7; CDR3 protein: CASSRPGLPYEQYF; CDR3 DNA: TGTGCCAGCAGCAGACCGGGACTACCATACGAGCAGTACTTC
D gene: TRBD2; CDR3 length: 15; V gene: TRBV5-1; clone size: NA; J gene: TRBJ2-2; CDR3 protein: CASSSLAANTGELFF; CDR3 DNA: TGCGCCAGCAGTTCTCTAGCGGCGAACACCGGGGAGCTGTTTTTT
D gene: NA; CDR3 length: 18; V gene: TRBV15; clone size: NA; J gene: TRBJ2-7; CDR3 protein: CATSRERSIGGPAYEQYF; CDR3 DNA: TGTGCCACCAGCAGAGAAAGGTCTATCGGCGGGCCAGCCTACGAGCAGTACTTC
D gene: NA; CDR3 length: 14; V gene: TRBV2; clone size: NA; J gene: TRBJ1-3; CDR3 protein: CASSPTNSGNTIYF; CDR3 DNA: TGTGCCAGCAGCCCGACCAACTCTGGAAACACCATATATTTT
D gene: TRBD1; CDR3 length: 13; V gene: TRBV19; clone size: once; J gene: TRBJ2-5; CDR3 protein: CASSRQGFETQYF; CDR3 DNA: TGTGCCAGTAGTCGACAGGGGTTTGAGACCCAGTACTTC
D gene: TRBD1; CDR3 length: 15; V gene: TRBV10-3; clone size: once; J gene: TRBJ2-5; CDR3 protein: CATRGGQGAEETQYF; CDR3 DNA: TGTGCCACCCGTGGGGGACAGGGGGCAGAAGAGACCCAGTACTTC
D gene: TRBD1; CDR3 length: 15; V gene: TRBV5-1; clone size: NA; J gene: TRBJ1-2; CDR3 protein: CASSPMGQGASGYTF; CDR3 DNA: TGCGCCAGCAGCCCGATGGGACAGGGGGCTTCGGGCTACACCTTC
D gene: NA; CDR3 length: 16; V gene: TRBV6-1; clone size: NA; J gene: TRBJ2-4; CDR3 protein: CASSEALGPPQNIQYF; CDR3 DNA: TGTGCCAGCAGTGAGGCACTCGGGCCCCCCCAAAACATTCAGTACTTC
D gene: NA; CDR3 length: 15; V gene: TRBV30; clone size: NA; J gene: TRBJ2-7; CDR3 protein: CAWSVVGGTVHEQYF; CDR3 DNA: TGTGCCTGGAGTGTTGTCGGGGGTACGGTTCACGAGCAGTACTTC
D gene: TRBD1; CDR3 length: 11; V gene: TRBV20-1; clone size: few; J gene: TRBJ1-1; CDR3 protein: CSRDSNTEAFF; CDR3 DNA: TGCAGTCGGGACAGTAACACTGAAGCTTTCTTT
D gene: NA; CDR3 length: 15; V gene: TRBV5-1; clone size: NA; J gene: TRBJ1-4; CDR3 protein: CASSPRPQLNEKLFF; CDR3 DNA: TGCGCCAGCAGCCCACGACCTCAGCTTAATGAAAAACTGTTTTTT
D gene: NA; CDR3 length: 15; V gene: TRBV28; clone size: NA; J gene: TRBJ1-2; CDR3 protein: CASSLWGASAHGYTF; CDR3 DNA: TGTGCCAGCAGTTTATGGGGGGCCTCAGCTCATGGCTACACCTTC
D gene: NA; CDR3 length: 15; V gene: TRBV5-1; clone size: NA; J gene: TRBJ2-7; CDR3 protein: CASSLAGRQVHEQYF; CDR3 DNA: TGCGCCAGCAGCTTGGCAGGCCGACAAGTCCACGAGCAGTACTTC
D gene: NA; CDR3 length: 16; V gene: TRBV5-1; clone size: NA; J gene: TRBJ1-1; CDR3 protein: CASSLGPGTMNTEAFF; CDR3 DNA: TGCGCCAGCAGCTTGGGACCCGGGACGATGAACACTGAAGCTTTCTTT
D gene: NA; CDR3 length: 14; V gene: TRBV5-1; clone size: NA; J gene: TRBJ2-2; CDR3 protein: CASAALSNTGELFF; CDR3 DNA: TGCGCCAGCGCAGCATTATCGAACACCGGGGAGCTGTTTTTT
D gene: TRBD2; CDR3 length: 17; V gene: TRBV28; clone size: NA; J gene: TRBJ2-7; CDR3 protein: CASSSRLAGRRSYEQYF; CDR3 DNA: TGTGCCAGCAGTTCACGACTAGCGGGGAGACGGTCCTACGAGCAGTACTTC
D gene: TRBD2; CDR3 length: 18; V gene: TRBV5-1; clone size: NA; J gene: TRBJ2-1; CDR3 protein: CASSLFVPSGSGGNEQFF; CDR3 DNA: TGCGCCAGCAGCTTGTTCGTCCCTAGCGGGAGTGGCGGCAATGAGCAGTTCTTC
D gene: TRBD1; CDR3 length: 15; V gene: TRBV19; clone size: NA; J gene: TRBJ1-5; CDR3 protein: CASSNNDRDNQPQHF; CDR3 DNA: TGTGCCAGTAGTAACAACGACAGGGACAACCAGCCCCAGCATTTT
D gene: NA; CDR3 length: 15; V gene: TRBV28; clone size: NA; J gene: TRBJ1-5; CDR3 protein: CASRLTVPRGGAQHF; CDR3 DNA: TGTGCCAGCAGGTTGACAGTGCCGAGGGGAGGAGCGCAGCATTTT
D gene: NA; CDR3 length: 14; V gene: TRBV28; clone size: NA; J gene: TRBJ1-4; CDR3 protein: CASSLNELNEKLFF; CDR3 DNA: TGTGCCAGCAGTTTAAACGAGCTCAATGAAAAACTGTTTTTT
D gene: TRBD1; CDR3 length: 14; V gene: TRBV6-4; clone size: once; J gene: TRBJ2-2; CDR3 protein: CASRDRGTTGELFF; CDR3 DNA: TGTGCCAGCAGAGACAGGGGGACCACCGGGGAGCTGTTTTTT
D gene: TRBD1; CDR3 length: 16; V gene: TRBV7-6; clone size: NA; J gene: TRBJ2-7; CDR3 protein: CASSPNGQGGAYEQYF; CDR3 DNA: TGTGCCAGCAGCCCTAACGGACAGGGGGGGGCCTACGAGCAGTACTTC
D gene: NA; CDR3 length: 16; V gene: TRBV5-1; clone size: NA; J gene: TRBJ2-1; CDR3 protein: CASSLGASSSYNEQFF; CDR3 DNA: TGCGCCAGCAGCTTGGGCGCTTCGAGCTCCTACAATGAGCAGTTCTTC
D gene: NA; CDR3 length: 16; V gene: TRBV6-1; clone size: NA; J gene: TRBJ1-3; CDR3 protein: CASSVTGQSSGNTIYF; CDR3 DNA: TGTGCCAGCAGTGTGACAGGTCAGAGCTCTGGAAACACCATATATTTT
D gene: NA; CDR3 length: 14; V gene: TRBV15; clone size: NA; J gene: TRBJ1-1; CDR3 protein: CATSTEIHGTEAFF; CDR3 DNA: TGTGCCACCAGCACAGAGATACACGGCACTGAAGCTTTCTTT